This T cell receptor (beta chain) was observed in a study of cytomegalovirus exposure and HLA in healthy donors. Study-wide points: Among the sequence variants, a highly shared cluster was likely an artifact of sequencing. A list of 150 to 200 TCR beta chains associated with cytomegalovirus was given. Accurate prediction of HLA-A and HLA-B alleles (for most subjects) was reportedly achieved from TCR beta sequences.

The PCR used 60 Vbeta and 13 Jbeta primers. The assay was immunoSEQ multiplex PCR, and TCRdb's table has in-frame clones only and misses some. The sample lists approximately 110,000 clones; 70% to 80% were seen once. Donors had nominal health at sampling but likely had unrecorded immune exposures. Comment on this clone: Antigen: not known.

Germline V gene data show CDR1 as LNHDA and CDR2 as SQIVND (reference sequence). Losses at the gene ends were 3 bases for V and 2 bases for J; bases not matched to a gene: 6. This CDR3 has 16 amino acids. Sequenced material: PBMCs. The sequence derives from a man aged 50-59 years in good health and CMV-seropositive. The chain links TRBV19 to TRBJ2-3, with 9 bases identical to TRBD1. The CDR3 here is CASSMTGTGTTDTQYF. DNA for the CDR3: TGTGCCAGTAGTATGACCGGGACAGGGACCACAGATACGCAGTATTTT. The full variable domain, completed using reference TRBV19 and TRBJ2-3, is DGGITQSPKYLFRKEGQNVTLSCEQNLNHDAMYWYRQDPGQGLRLIYYSQIVNDFQKGDIAEGYSVSREKKESFPLTVTSAQKNPTAFYLCASSMTGTGTTDTQYFGPGTRLTVL.